This T cell receptor beta chain was sequenced during a study of read filtering for tumor transcriptome and immune sequencing. Study information: Mean patient age was around 66 years, range about 47 to 90; approximately 18 male, 14 female. R-ISS stage counts were 8 or 9 for I, about 15 for II, six or seven for III. Whole-transcriptome libraries were prepared after DNase treatment. TCR-mapped reads were about 4.05 to 10.27 million with IR-seq versus about 80 to 1273 with RNA-seq.

This library used roughly 430 ng RNA and molecular barcoded adaptors spanning alpha/delta and beta/gamma chains. One entry per CDR3 protein, called by TCRdb with MiXCR from the reads. The sample records approximately 50,000 distinct CDR3 sequences, 20% being singletons. This sequence originates from a donor older than 35 with multiple myeloma. Specimen: a population of CD138-negative cells sorted from bone marrow.

In DNA, the CDR3 is TGCGCCAGCAGCCAAGGATTTACAGGGCCGTACGAGCAGTACTTC. It codes for CASSQGFTGPYEQYF. The chain recombines TRBV4-1 with TRBJ2-7, with D maybe TRBD1 (6 bases). The CDR3 runs to 15 residues. V lost 1 base, J lost 4 bases, and 14 bases lay in between. Germline lookup yields CDR1 MGHRA and CDR2 YSYEKL.